This TCR beta chain was sequenced in a study of glioma-infiltrating T cells. Study results and limitations: Above-expected tissue-blood divergence occurred in all gliomas, most in low-grade ones.

The iRepertoire nested amplicon-rescue multiplex PCR amplified TCR alpha and beta CDR3s from RNA. MiXCR, applied by TCRdb to the multiplex PCR reads, yields one record per CDR3 protein. The sample has around 130,000 distinct CDR3 sequences; around a quarter are singletons. This CDR3 is 13 amino acids long. Trimming took 3 bases from V and 4 from J, leaving 12 bases between them. Germline loops: CDR1 DFQATT, CDR2 SNEGSKA (reference sequence). In its sample, this clonotype was seen many times. Its specificity is not known. Sequenced sample: glioma tissue, nonneoplastic brain tissue, or PBMCs (not recorded which). The origin of this receptor is a human donor with low-grade glioma or glioblastoma, undergoing nonglioma brain surgery, or in good health (not recorded which). The rearrangement uses TRBV20-1 and TRBJ1-2; D possibly corresponds to TRBD1 (5 bases). CDR3 in DNA: TGCAGTGCTAGGAGGGGAGGTGGCTATGGCTACACCTTC. This codes for CSARRGGGYGYTF.